The present T cell receptor beta chain was sequenced within a study of control samples from healthy donors and cancer patients (TCRdb year 2020). Library creation used the immunoSEQ multiplex PCR assay. Entries here come from immuneACCESS through TCRdb and include only in-frame sequences with V and J called. Some clones fail to appear in such tables; in the studies checked, an unresolved V gene covers under half of the shortfall, and the cause of the remainder is unknown. A total of 150,000 to 200,000 clones appear in this sample, nearly 90% of them only once. Of the sample, approximately 1.4% is held by the ten largest clones. About this clone: The antigen this receptor binds is unknown. Base-call qualities are not available, and no considerably larger clone is one nucleotide away.

From cysteine to phenylalanine, the CDR3 is 13 amino acids long. Only the CDR3 region is kept as DNA, spanning 39 bases read in frame from base 1. CDR1 and CDR2, per the germline V gene, are KGHDR and SFDVKD. Trimming takes 9 bases from V and 8 bases from J, and the germline ends sit 18 bases apart. This receptor was taken from a woman between 45 and 65 years old in good health. The V and J segments used are TRBV24-1 and TRBJ1-2, with the D gene not clear enough to name. Sequenced input: blood. This receptor has the CDR3 CATSFPGMAGYTF. The sequence in DNA is TGTGCCACCTCCTTCCCCGGCATGGCGGGCTACACCTTC.